The 8 T cell receptor beta chains below come from one sample, sequenced in a study of blood T cell repertoires in COVID-19. Sequencing used immunoSEQ multiplex PCR; TCRdb keeps in-frame clones, though not all of them. The table lists 250,000 to 350,000 clones, about nine tenths of them singletons. The sample was peripheral blood. The source of these receptors is a woman aged 25 to 39 with COVID-19, enrolled during active disease.

This sequence joins TRBV11-3 and TRBJ2-3; no reliable D call. Trimming removed 3 bases from V and 0 bases from J, with 13 bases in between. The CDR3 runs 16 residues. Germline V gives CDR1 SGHNT, CDR2 YENEEA. As DNA, the CDR3 is TGTGCCAGCAGCTTGGATGCAGGATTTAGCACAGATACGCAGTATTTT. Protein sequence: CASSLDAGFSTDTQYF.

The CDR3 reads CASSPHEALNYEQYF. The CDR3, as DNA: TGTGCCAGCAGCCCCCACGAGGCCCTAAACTACGAGCAGTACTTC. The V call is TRBV9, the J call TRBJ2-7; D unresolved. Germline V gene lookup returns CDR1 SGDLS and CDR2 YYNGEE. The CDR3 has 15 amino acids. V lost 4 bases, J lost 3 bases, and 17 bases lay in between.

J is TRBJ2-7 and V is TRBV5-1; 9 bases agree with TRBD1. With 3 bases clipped from V and 6 bases from J, the junction kept 10 bases outside the gene matches. There are 15 residues in the CDR3. Germline V gene data show CDR1 as SGHRS and CDR2 as YFSETQ. For the CDR3, the DNA is TGCGCCAGCAGCTCCCCCGGGACAGGGAAGCGCGAGCAGTACTTC. Translating it yields CASSSPGTGKREQYF.

The chain combines TRBV4-1 with TRBJ2-7; the D gene is possibly TRBD2 (5 bases). Germline loops: CDR1 MGHRA, CDR2 YSYEKL. V gave up 8 bases and J gave up 2 bases, with 19 bases separating them. This CDR3 contains 15 residues. The CDR3 region has the DNA TGCGCCAGCGCCTCGGGGAGTATCTCCGCCTACGAGCAGTACTTC. It encodes CASASGSISAYEQYF.

The rearrangement joins TRBV5-1 to TRBJ1-4; D possibly corresponds to TRBD1 (5 bases). Trimming left V 4 bases short and J 0 bases short, with 10 bases between. The germline V gene encodes CDR1 SGHRS and CDR2 YFSETQ. The CDR3 contains 15 residues. CDR3 DNA: TGCGCCAGCAGCGGGGACTTACCAACTAATGAAAAACTGTTTTTT. This encodes CASSGDLPTNEKLFF.

This chain connects TRBV28 to TRBJ1-2; 7 bases align to TRBD1. With 6 bases clipped from V and 2 bases from J, the junction kept 3 bases outside the gene matches. The CDR3 is made up of 13 amino acids. Germline V gene data show CDR1 as MDHEN and CDR2 as SYDVKM. CDR3 nucleotide sequence: TGTGCCAGCAGGGTGACAGGGAACTATGGCTACACCTTC. It codes for CASRVTGNYGYTF.

The chain has TRBV2 and TRBJ1-2; D not certain. The CDR3 is 16 amino acids. V was pared by 5 bases and J by 5 bases, with 21 bases between. In germline, CDR1 is SNHLY, CDR2 FYNNEI. CDR3 sequence (DNA): TGTGCCAGCAGTCCAGGCAGCCTCTTATACAGTTATGGCTACACCTTC. This codes for CASSPGSLLYSYGYTF.

The rearrangement uses TRBV6-5 and TRBJ1-2; D perhaps matches TRBD1 (6 bases). This CDR3 has 13 amino acids. V dropped 4 bases and J dropped 2 bases, with 8 bases sitting between them. Germline V CDR1 and CDR2: MNHEY, SVGAGI. CDR3 in amino acids: CASSFQGNYGYTF. The CDR3 DNA is TGTGCCAGCAGTTTCCAGGGGAACTATGGCTACACCTTC.